The 3 T cell receptor beta chains presented below share a single source sample, sequenced in a study of T cells after posttransplantation cyclophosphamide. The table came from immunoSEQ multiplex PCR; TCRdb's copy has only in-frame clones and leaves some out. This sample has roughly 20,000 clones, with around 90% found just once. Sampled 1 year posttransplant, controls received myeloablative marrow transplants, methotrexate and a calcineurin inhibitor. The material sequenced was PBMCs, taken after an allogeneic stem cell transplant with a calcineurin inhibitor and methotrexate. These receptors originate from a female patient aged 50-59 years who received an allogeneic stem cell transplant from an unrelated donor, was CMV-positive, and had chronic GVHD only. Some of these T cells may belong to the graft donor.

This chain uses TRBV6-5 with TRBJ2-1; a possible D gene is TRBD2 (6 bases). V lost 0 bases, J lost 6 bases, and 12 bases lay in between. Germline V gene lookup returns CDR1 MNHEY and CDR2 SVGAGI. The length of the CDR3 is 15 residues. The CDR3 sequence: CASSYSSGRINEQFF. The DNA of the CDR3 is TGTGCCAGCAGTTACTCCTCCGGGAGAATCAATGAGCAGTTCTTC.

The chain carries TRBV10-3 and TRBJ1-2; 7 nucleotides align to TRBD1. The junction had 8 bases not matched to a gene; V was cut back by 7 bases and J by 6 bases. CDR3 length equals 13 residues. CDR1 and CDR2 (germline): ENHRY, SYGVKD. CDR3 residues: CAITQGVWDGYTF. CDR3 sequence (DNA): TGTGCCATCACCCAGGGGGTTTGGGATGGCTACACCTTC.

The V call is TRBV7-8, the J call TRBJ1-1; no clear D. From germline, CDR1 is SGHVS and CDR2 FQNEAQ. The CDR3 loop spans 14 amino acids. Between the trimmed V and J ends, which lost 1 base and 4 bases, there was a span of 10 bases. The CDR3 coding sequence is TGTGCCAGCAGCTTAGAAGAGAGGGTCACTGAAGCTTTCTTT. It is translated as CASSLEERVTEAFF.